The T cell receptor beta chain described here comes from a study of vaccination and CD4 T cells after COVID-19. Findings and caveats of the study: Among those convalescent, a median roughly 90% of reactive clones emerged solely post-vaccination.

Stated treatment: approximately 9-day PBMC culture with coronavirus spike peptide pools or control peptides (ViraFEST assay). CDR1 is SGHAT and CDR2 is FQNNGV in the germline V gene. Trimming at V came to 4 bases and at J to 5 bases, leaving 5 bases not matched to a gene. CDR3 length: 14 residues. This clonotype was seen more than once but under ten times. The antigen remains undetermined. Sequenced with the Oncomine TCR Beta short-read assay was DNA taken from cultured CD4+ T cells. Genomic DNA was isolated from cultured CD4+ T cells. TCRdb reanalysed the PCR reads using MiXCR and keeps one entry per CDR3 protein. Here the sample spans approximately 19,000 distinct CDR3 sequences, roughly three fifths being singletons.

The sample was CD4+ T cells from blood, cultured in vitro. The source of this sequence is a human donor who had recovered from COVID-19. The chain couples TRBV11-2 to TRBJ1-5, with TRBD1 matching 7 bases. The CDR3 protein is CASSSQGEDQPQHF. In DNA form, the CDR3 reads TGTGCCAGCAGCTCTCAGGGGGAGGATCAGCCCCAGCATTTT.